This record looks at one TCR beta chain sequence and its context. What it recognizes is unknown. The data originate from a study of molecular identifiers for immune sequencing clone quantification. Study details: The replicates split RNA from around 20,000 or 100,000 naive CD8 cells five ways and sequenced four.

TCRdb reprocessed the PCR reads via MiXCR and lists one record per CDR3 protein. The sample consists of around 460,000 distinct CDR3 sequences, less than 30% of them appearing once. In the sort, naive CD8 T cells were defined as CD8+CD4-CCR7+CD45RA+. Deletions cut 3 bases from V and 0 bases from J, with 12 bases between. This CDR3 region has 16 residues. Germline V gives CDR1 SNHLY, CDR2 FYNNEI. General observations from the study: Spiked TCR RNA from one Jurkat cell reportedly showed up when mixed among 950,000 to 1,000,000 naive cells. The share of molecules held by clones above 20 RNA copies was over 97% in effector cells and under 1% in naive cells.

Input material: naive CD8+ T cells from blood, with Jurkat cell RNA spiked in. Regarding subset: FACS-sorted CD8+CD4-CCR7+CD45RA+ naive T cells. The TCR was taken from a human donor in good health. Some libraries in this study had Jurkat cell RNA spiked in. J is TRBJ2-1 and V is TRBV2, with unresolved D. CDR3 coding DNA: TGTGCCAGCAGTGATATGGCACCCAGCTCCTACAATGAGCAGTTCTTC. Amino acid sequence: CASSDMAPSSYNEQFF.